This entry features one T cell receptor (beta chain) sequence. Its antigen is not known. The assay ran at deep level. The repertoire was sequenced with immunoSEQ multiplex PCR; TCRdb's copy has only in-frame clones and lacks some. The sample records approximately 710,000 clones, roughly 91% being singletons. V dropped 0 bases and J dropped 2 bases, with 8 bases sitting between them. The CDR3 is 15 residues long. Germline-derived CDR1 and CDR2 are SGDLS and YYNGEE. This record belongs to a study of shared clonotypes between healthy human individuals. For the study at large: CD4 naive cells filled three plates per donor, CD4 memory three, CD8 naive two and CD8 memory one.

Regarding the study as a whole: In general, naive subsets displayed greater estimated richness than memory subsets did. Researchers sampled only blood; tissue repertoires likely differ.

The receptor was derived from a man between 18 and 29 years old in good health. Some clones in this sample may be carry-over from other donors' samples. The gene calls are TRBV9 and TRBJ2-2, with D uncertain. The specimen was memory CD8+ T cells from PBMCs. Sample subset: CD45RO+ cells pooled with CCR7-negative TemRA cells. Here the CDR3 DNA reads TGTGCCAGCAGCGTAGGCAGGATTAACACCGGGGAGCTGTTTTTT. The encoded protein is CASSVGRINTGELFF.